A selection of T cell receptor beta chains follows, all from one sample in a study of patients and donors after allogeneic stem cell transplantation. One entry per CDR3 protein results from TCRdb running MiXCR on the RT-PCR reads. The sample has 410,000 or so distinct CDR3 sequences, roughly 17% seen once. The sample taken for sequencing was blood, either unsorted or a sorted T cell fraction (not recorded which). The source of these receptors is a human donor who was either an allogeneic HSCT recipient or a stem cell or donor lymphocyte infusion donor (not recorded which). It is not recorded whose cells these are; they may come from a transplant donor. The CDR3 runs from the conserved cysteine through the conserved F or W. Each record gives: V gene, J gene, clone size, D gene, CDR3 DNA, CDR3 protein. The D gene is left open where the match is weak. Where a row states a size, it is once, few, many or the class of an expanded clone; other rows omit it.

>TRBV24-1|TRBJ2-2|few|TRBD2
TGTGCCACCAGTGACCCTAGCGGGGCGCCGAACACCGGGGAGCTGTTTTTT
CATSDPSGAPNTGELFF
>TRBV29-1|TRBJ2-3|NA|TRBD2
TGCAGCGTTGGCGGGGGGGCCCCAACAGATACGCAGTATTTT
CSVGGGAPTDTQYF
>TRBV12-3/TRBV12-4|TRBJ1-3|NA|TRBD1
TGTGCCAGCAGTTTAGAACCGGGACAGGGGGCTAACACCATATATTTT
CASSLEPGQGANTIYF
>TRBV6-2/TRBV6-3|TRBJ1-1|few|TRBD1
TGTGCCAGCATTAAACAGGGGCCGGGCACTGAAGCTTTCTTT
CASIKQGPGTEAFF
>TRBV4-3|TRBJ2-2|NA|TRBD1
TGCGCCAGCAGCCAAGAGCCAGGGGGGAACACCGGGGAGCTGTTTTTT
CASSQEPGGNTGELFF
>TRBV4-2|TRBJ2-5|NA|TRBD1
TGTGCCAGCAGCCAAGAGAGACAGGGTGGTGAGACCCGGTACTTC
CASSQERQGGETRYF
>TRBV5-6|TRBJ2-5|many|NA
TGTGCCAGCAGCTTGGGACAGCAAGAGACCCAGTACTTC
CASSLGQQETQYF
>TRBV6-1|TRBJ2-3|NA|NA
TGTGCCAGCAGTGAAGGGAGGGTCACAGATACGCAGTATTTT
CASSEGRVTDTQYF
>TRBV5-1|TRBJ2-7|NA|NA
TGCGCCAGCAGCTTTTCAGGGAAGACATCGAGCTCCTACGAGCAGTACTTC
CASSFSGKTSSSYEQYF
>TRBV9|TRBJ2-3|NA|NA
TGTGCCAGCAGCGTAACCACAGGGATCCTTTCGGATACGCAGTATTTT
CASSVTTGILSDTQYF
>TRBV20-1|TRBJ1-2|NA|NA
TGCAGTGCTAGATTACTCGACAGCTCCTATGGCTACACCTTC
CSARLLDSSYGYTF
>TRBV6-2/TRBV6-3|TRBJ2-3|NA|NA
TGTGCCAGCAGTCAACTCCTAGCAGCCAGAACAGATACGCAGTATTTT
CASSQLLAARTDTQYF